Shown below are 26 T cell receptor beta chains from a single sample sequenced in a study of tumor and adjacent non-tumor tissue in lung cancer. The library came from three nested PCR rounds adapted from ARM-PCR protocols. TCRdb reprocessed the multiplex PCR reads with MiXCR, giving one entry per CDR3 protein. The sample lists 120,000 to 150,000 distinct CDR3 sequences; around 65% were seen once. No cell sorting was done before RNA was extracted from the tissue. Sequenced input: lung tumor tissue. The receptors derive from a man aged 55 to 70 with small cell lung cancer.

This clonotype has only a few counts. The J gene is TRBJ2-1, the V gene TRBV20-1; 7 bases match TRBD2. CDR1 DFQATT and CDR2 SNEGSKA come from the germline V gene (reference sequence). This CDR3 is 15 amino acids long. Trimming cost V 1 base and J 5 bases; bases outside gene matches: 8. The CDR3 protein is CSARATSASHNEQFF. CDR3 sequence (DNA): TGCAGTGCTAGAGCTACTAGCGCAAGTCACAATGAGCAGTTCTTC.

The chain couples TRBV11-2 to TRBJ2-7; weak D call: TRBD1 (5 bases). Trimming took 6 bases from V and 2 from J, leaving 17 bases between them. The CDR3 has 15 amino acids. The V gene's germline CDR1 is SGHAT and CDR2 FQNNGV. CDR3 in DNA: TGTGCCAGCAGGTTGGACCTCAGGGCTACCTACGAGCAGTACGTC. Protein sequence: CASRLDLRATYEQYV.

This clonotype occurred once. A much larger clone differs by one base, so this may be a read error. The chain links TRBV20-1 to TRBJ1-5, with TRBD1 matching 7 bases. The CDR3 spans 16 residues. The V segment lost 3 bases and the J segment 0 bases; nucleotides outside the gene matches: 8. CDR1 is DFQATT and CDR2 is SNEGSKA in the germline V gene (reference sequence). The CDR3 protein is CSARRGGQNSNQPQHF. CDR3 nucleotide sequence: TGCAGTGCTAGGAGGGGGGGACAGAATAGCAATCAGCCCCAGCATTTT.

To note about this clonotype: A single base separates this from a much larger clone, so it may be a read error. The CDR3 protein is CSAETRGRVFF. The CDR3 bases are TGCAGTGCCGAGACCCGGGGGAGAGTTTTCTTT. The chain is built from TRBV20-1 and TRBJ1-1; possibly TRBD1 for D (5 bases). Trimming took off 6 bases at V and 13 bases at J, with 18 bases between the two ends. The CDR3 runs to 11 residues. CDR1 is DFQATT and CDR2 is SNEGSKA in the germline V gene (reference sequence).

The V gene is TRBV28, the J gene TRBJ2-7; D might be TRBD1 or TRBD2, each matching 5 bases. Trimming stripped 6 bases from V and 2 bases from J, with 11 bases between. This CDR3 has 13 amino acids. Germline CDR1 and CDR2: MDHEN and SYDVKM. The CDR3 spells CASRDGAAYEQYF. The CDR3 coding sequence is TGTGCCAGCAGGGACGGGGCAGCCTACGAGCAGTACTTC.

This clonotype was observed a handful of times. The genes are TRBV20-1 and TRBJ2-7; TRBD2 matches at 8 bases. CDR1 and CDR2 from the germline V gene are DFQATT and SNEGSKA (reference sequence). The length of the CDR3 is 13 residues. CDR3: CSTIAGNSYEQYV. Written as DNA, the CDR3 is TGCAGTACTATAGCGGGGAACTCCTACGAGCAATATGTC.

At least ten counts were recorded for this clonotype. The chain recombines TRBV6-1 with TRBJ2-7, with 9 bases lining up with TRBD1. CDR1 MNHNS and CDR2 SASEGT come from the germline V gene. The CDR3 is 13 amino acids. After removal of 6 bases from V and 6 bases from J, the junction contained 6 bases not matched to a gene. CDR3 residues: CASSPDRGTEQYF. The CDR3 nucleotides are TGTGCCAGCAGCCCGGACAGGGGCACCGAGCAGTACTTC.

Remarks on this clonotype: At one end the junction does not follow the germline gene, possibly because of a read error. V usage is TRBV6-2 or TRBV6-3 and J usage is TRBJ2-1; 8 bases are shared with TRBD1. This CDR3 has 15 residues. The germline V gene encodes CDR1 MNHEY and CDR2 SVGEGT. CDR3 bases: TGTGCCAGAAGTTACAGGGGGGAAGCTTACAATGAGCAGTTCTTC. It encodes CARSYRGEAYNEQFF.

This clonotype was counted at least ten times. One junction end disagrees with the germline gene, perhaps due to a read error. V usage is TRBV4-2 and J usage is TRBJ2-1, with D perhaps matching TRBD1 or TRBD2 (5 bases each). This CDR3 is built from 13 residues. CDR1 is LGHNA and CDR2 is YNFKEQ in the germline V gene. CDR3 protein: CASSLGGIDEQFF. CDR3 nucleotides: TGTGCCAGTAGCCTTGGGGGTATCGATGAGCAGTTCTTC.

In its sample, this clonotype was seen once. A read error may explain this, as a much larger clone is one base away. The chain is built from TRBV20-1 and TRBJ1-2; D is uncertain. The V and J ends lost 6 bases and 5 bases respectively, with 19 bases between them. The germline V gene encodes CDR1 DFQATT and CDR2 SNEGSKA (reference sequence). This CDR3 spans 14 amino acids. CDR3 loop: CSANLGQEGYGYTF. In DNA, the CDR3 is TGCAGTGCCAACCTGGGTCAAGAAGGATATGGCTACACCTTC.

Concerning this clonotype: It may be a read error: a sequence one base away is much more abundant. The chain is built from TRBV6-5 and TRBJ2-1; a weak D match, TRBD2 (6 bases). The germline CDR1 and CDR2 sequences are MNHEY and SVGAGI. The CDR3 is made up of 13 amino acids. V dropped 3 bases and J dropped 7 bases, with 10 bases sitting between them. The CDR3 here is CASSYFRGNEQFF. The CDR3 DNA reads TGTGCCAGCAGTTATTTTCGGGGGAATGAGCAGTTCTTC.

Note on this clonotype: The junction shows a germline mismatch at one end, possibly a read error. The CDR3 nucleotides read TGTGCCTGCAGCTTAGCTTTAGGACGAGGGCTAGCGGGATCGGATGAGCAGTTCTTC. This encodes CACSLALGRGLAGSDEQFF. The chain is built from TRBV7-8 and TRBJ2-1; 9 nucleotides agree with TRBD2. This CDR3 comprises 19 residues. In germline, CDR1 is SGHVS, CDR2 FQNEAQ.

To note about this clonotype: A read error is likely, as this CDR3 ends without the conserved phenylalanine or tryptophan. V usage is TRBV20-1 and J usage is TRBJ2-7, with unresolved D. Trimming removed 2 bases from V and 1 base from J, with 9 bases in between. Germline CDR1 reads DFQATT; CDR2 reads SNEGSKA (reference sequence). This CDR3 region has 13 residues. In DNA, the CDR3 is TGCAGTGCTAGAAGTCCCCGTTCCTACGAGCAGTACTCC. It codes for CSARSPRSYEQYS.

This clonotype has at least ten counts. The chain joins TRBV6-6 to TRBJ2-7; D is uncertain. V gave up 5 bases and J gave up 1 base, with 15 bases separating them. The germline V gene has CDR1 MNHNY and CDR2 SVGAGI (reference sequence). CDR3 length: 15 residues. CDR3 in amino acids: CASSASRTRSYEQYV. CDR3 coding DNA: TGTGCCAGCAGTGCATCACGGACGCGATCCTACGAGCAGTACGTC.

With respect to this clonotype: A read error may explain this, as a much larger clone is one base away. V is TRBV6-5 and J is TRBJ2-2; no definite D call. V shed 7 bases and J shed 3 bases, with 18 bases lying between them. In germline, CDR1 is MNHEY, CDR2 SVGAGI. This CDR3 contains 16 residues. The CDR3 loop is CASTLRAVADTGELFF. The CDR3 nucleotides are TGTGCCAGCACCCTCCGGGCGGTAGCCGACACCGGGGAGCTGTTTTTT.

Worth noting for this clonotype: This may come from a read error, since a much larger clone is one base off. V gene TRBV28 combines with J gene TRBJ2-5; D is perhaps TRBD1 (6 bases). Looked up from germline, CDR1 is MDHEN and CDR2 is SYDVKM. The CDR3 extends over 13 amino acids. The CDR3 DNA follows: TGTGTCAGCAAGTCGGGGCAGGGGCGGACCCAGTACTTC. This translates into CVSKSGQGRTQYF.

The chain combines TRBV7-8 with TRBJ2-3, with TRBD2 identical over 8 bases. The CDR3 spans 17 residues. With 4 bases clipped from V and 6 bases from J, the junction kept 15 bases outside the gene matches. Germline V CDR1 and CDR2: SGHVS, FQNEAQ. CDR3 DNA sequence: TGTGCCAGCAGCTCATTTGCCCGGACTAGCTATTCGGATACGCAGTATTTT. This codes for CASSSFARTSYSDTQYF.

This clonotype was counted a few times. The chain has TRBV24-1 and TRBJ2-3, with a tentative D call TRBD2 (5 bases). The V gene lost 5 bases and the J gene lost 1 base, with 18 bases spanning the gap. Germline CDR1 reads KGHDR; CDR2 reads SFDVKD. This CDR3 region has 17 residues. CDR3 in amino acids: CATSGGLRSAGTDTQYF. For the CDR3, the DNA is TGTGCCACCAGTGGCGGACTCCGGTCGGCCGGCACAGATACGCAGTATTTT.

V is TRBV5-8 and J is TRBJ2-3; D unclear. V was clipped by 3 bases and J by 4 bases, with 6 bases between them. Germline CDR1 SGHTS, CDR2 YDEGEE. The CDR3 is 12 residues long. This CDR3 is CASSSVSDTQYF. For the CDR3, the DNA is TGTGCCAGCAGCTCCGTATCAGATACGCAGTATTTT. Full variable domain (remainder filled in from reference TRBV5-8 and TRBJ2-3): EAGVTQSPTHLIKTRGQQATLRCSPISGHTSVYWYQQALGLGLQFLLWYDEGEERNRGNFPPRFSGRQFPNYSSELNVNALELEDSALYLCASSSVSDTQYFGPGTRLTVL.

The chain is built from TRBV20-1 and TRBJ2-3; a weak D match, TRBD2 (5 bases). This CDR3 has 14 amino acids. Trimming stripped 5 bases from V and 6 bases from J, with 18 bases between. The V gene's germline CDR1 is DFQATT and CDR2 SNEGSKA (reference sequence). The CDR3 DNA reads as TGCAGTGCTCGTCTCCCCGGGATTCACGATACGCAGTATTTT. This sequence encodes CSARLPGIHDTQYF.

Of note for this clonotype: Compared with germline, one end of the junction differs, possibly owing to a read error. The gene calls are TRBV12-3 or TRBV12-4 and TRBJ2-3, with D possibly TRBD2 on 6 matching bases. The CDR3 runs 12 residues. The CDR3 spells CVSSSGTHTQYF. DNA for the CDR3: TGTGTCAGCAGCTCCGGGACTCATACGCAGTATTTT.

About this clonotype: A much bigger clone sits one base away, suggesting this may be a read error. The gene calls are TRBV11-2 and TRBJ2-3; D gene uncertain. Germline-derived CDR1 and CDR2 are SGHAT and FQNNGV. This CDR3 is 13 amino acids long. CDR3 bases: TGTACCAGCAGCCTAAGATGGGGAGATACGCAGTATTTT. It specifies CTSSLRWGDTQYF.

This clonotype was seen a handful of times. The rearrangement joins TRBV20-1 to TRBJ2-1; maybe TRBD1 (6 bases). Germline V lookup: CDR1 DFQATT, CDR2 SNEGSKA (reference sequence). The CDR3 is 18 amino acids. V lost 1 base, J lost 0 bases, and 19 bases lay in between. This chain's CDR3 is CSARGLAGTPSSYNEQFF. The DNA for the CDR3 is TGCAGTGCTAGAGGACTTGCCGGGACACCGAGCTCCTACAATGAGCAGTTCTTC.

Regarding this clonotype: The junction shows a germline mismatch at one end, possibly a read error. This chain joins TRBV29-1 and TRBJ1-2; a weak D match, TRBD1 (5 bases). This CDR3 comprises 13 residues. Germline-derived CDR1 and CDR2 are SQVTM and ANQGSEA. The chain's CDR3 is CSVRRGSNYRYTF. CDR3 sequence (DNA): TGCAGCGTAAGACGGGGGTCTAACTATCGCTACACCTTC.

The CDR3 is CAISPTSESTQYF. The CDR3 DNA reads as TGTGCCATCAGTCCTACTAGTGAAAGTACGCAGTATTTT. The chain recombines TRBV10-3 with TRBJ2-3, with a tentative D call TRBD2 (5 bases). Germline lookup yields CDR1 ENHRY and CDR2 SYGVKD. The CDR3 extends over 13 amino acids. V was pared by 5 bases and J by 8 bases, with 14 bases between.

This clonotype has only one observation. One end of the junction varies from germline; a read error may be responsible. The chain joins TRBV6-1 to TRBJ2-1, with D unresolved. Germline CDR1 reads MNHNS; CDR2 reads SASEGT. This CDR3 region has 16 residues. The CDR3 nucleotides read TGTGGCAGCAGTGAAGCGCTGGCAGGCCTTTACAATGAGCAGTTCTTC. Translated, it gives CGSSEALAGLYNEQFF.